The 26 T cell receptor beta chains listed next were all sequenced from one sample in a study of T cell responses to AZD1222 COVID-19 vaccine. Profiling relied on immunoSEQ multiplex PCR, and the TCRdb table lists in-frame clones only, not all of them. The top ten clones hold roughly 10% of a sample with under 60,000 clones, about 88% of them seen once. The material was peripheral blood, obtained on day 0 of AZD1222 vaccination. These receptors all stem from an adult in good health.

The V and J genes are TRBV29-1 and TRBJ1-2; possibly TRBD1 for D (6 bases). Germline V gene data show CDR1 as SQVTM and CDR2 as ANQGSEA. The CDR3 loop spans 15 amino acids. V gave up 7 bases and J gave up 3 bases, with 21 bases separating them. CDR3 residues: CSAVEVTGTHYGYTF. In nucleotides, the CDR3 is TGCAGCGCCGTCGAGGTGACAGGCACTCACTATGGCTACACCTTC.

The chain couples TRBV5-6 to TRBJ1-2; a weak D match, TRBD1 (6 bases). There are 15 residues in the CDR3. The V end lost 2 bases, the J end lost 0 bases, and 11 bases lay between the germline ends. Germline loops: CDR1 SGHDT, CDR2 YYEEEE. In DNA form, the CDR3 reads TGTGCCAGCAGCTTCGTAGACAGGACTAACTATGGCTACACCTTC. Its translation is CASSFVDRTNYGYTF.

A few counts support this clone. This chain links TRBV5-4 with TRBJ2-1; D is unclear. The V end was cut by 3 bases, the J end by 10 bases, with 8 bases between. Looked up from germline, CDR1 is SGHNT and CDR2 is YYREEE (reference sequence). The CDR3 contains 11 residues. As DNA, the CDR3 is TGTGCCAGCAGCTGGGCTAGGGAGCAGTTCTTC. Translation gives CASSWAREQFF.

J is TRBJ2-7 and V is TRBV15; 9 bases align to TRBD2. From germline, CDR1 is LNHNV and CDR2 YYDKDF (reference sequence). V trimming: 1 base; J trimming: 3 bases; junction bases outside the gene matches: 1. The CDR3 is made up of 14 amino acids. The CDR3 DNA follows: TGTGCCACCAGCAGAGCTAGCGGGATCTACGAGCAGTACTTC. This gives the protein CATSRASGIYEQYF.

The chain recombines TRBV28 with TRBJ1-3; D is uncertain. The CDR3 consists of 15 residues. The germline V gene has CDR1 MDHEN and CDR2 SYDVKM. V lost 1 base, J lost 4 bases, and 11 bases lay in between. The CDR3 protein is CASSLLAGSGNTIYF. The CDR3 nucleotides read TGTGCCAGCAGTTTATTGGCAGGATCCGGAAACACCATATATTTT. The full variable domain, with the rest looked up from reference TRBV28 and TRBJ1-3, is DVKVTQSSRYLVKRTGEKVFLECVQDMDHENMFWYRQDPGLGLRLIYFSYDVKMKEKGDIPEGYSVSREKKERFSLILESASTNQTSMYLCASSLLAGSGNTIYFGEGSWLTVV.

This chain connects TRBV5-1 to TRBJ2-1; perhaps D is TRBD1 or TRBD2 (5 bases each). CDR3 size: 13 residues. Trimming shortened V by 3 bases and J by 8 bases, and 12 bases separated the two germline ends. Germline V gene lookup returns CDR1 SGHRS and CDR2 YFSETQ. The CDR3 DNA follows: TGCGCCAGCAGCTGGACCCCGGGGCATGAGCAGTTCTTC. It encodes CASSWTPGHEQFF.

This clone was counted between two and nine times. The rearrangement joins TRBV27 to TRBJ2-1; tentative D call: TRBD2 (6 bases). The CDR3 extends over 14 amino acids. From germline, CDR1 is MNHEY and CDR2 SMNVEV (reference sequence). The V end lost 7 bases, the J end lost 10 bases, and 20 bases lay between the germline ends. The CDR3 spells CASTERGTPREQFF. CDR3 in DNA: TGTGCCAGCACCGAGAGAGGGACTCCTCGAGAGCAGTTCTTC.

The gene calls are TRBV25-1 and TRBJ2-6; no clear D gene. Germline CDR1 MGHDK, CDR2 SYGVNS. V was clipped by 3 bases and J by 0 bases, with 0 bases between them. CDR3 size: 13 residues. DNA of the CDR3: TGTGCCAGCAGTGACTCTGGGGCCAACGTCCTGACTTTC. Translated, it gives CASSDSGANVLTF.

This rearrangement joins TRBV6-5 to TRBJ1-2, with a possible D match to TRBD1 (6 bases). V dropped 5 bases and J dropped 5 bases, with 15 bases sitting between them. The CDR3 sequence is 14 residues long. Germline V CDR1 and CDR2: MNHEY, SVGAGI. The CDR3 loop is CASSITQGGYGYTF. The CDR3 nucleotides are TGTGCCAGCAGTATTACACAGGGTGGATATGGCTACACCTTC.

This clone was recorded a few times. V usage is TRBV16 and J usage is TRBJ2-3; D gene uncertain. The V gene lost 4 bases and the J gene lost 0 bases, with 2 bases spanning the gap. The CDR3 totals 12 residues. From germline, CDR1 is KGHSY and CDR2 FQNENV. CDR3 sequence (DNA): TGTGCCAGCAGCCCCAGCACAGATACGCAGTATTTT. Translation: CASSPSTDTQYF.

The CDR3 here is CATSTPLDGAGELFF. The CDR3 nucleotides are TGTGCCACCTCTACCCCTCTGGACGGTGCCGGGGAGCTGTTTTTT. The chain couples TRBV6-5 to TRBJ2-2; the D is unclear. Germline V lookup: CDR1 MNHEY, CDR2 SVGAGI. The CDR3 is 15 amino acids. Trimming shortened V by 10 bases and J by 6 bases, and 21 bases separated the two germline ends.

CDR3 DNA sequence: TGTGCCACCGAAATCCCAGGGACAGCCTACAATGAGCAGTTCTTC. This gives the protein CATEIPGTAYNEQFF. V is TRBV24-1 and J is TRBJ2-1, with TRBD1 identical over 7 bases. From germline, CDR1 is KGHDR and CDR2 SFDVKD. The CDR3 is 15 amino acids. The V segment lost 9 bases and the J segment 2 bases; nucleotides outside the gene matches: 9.

The chain is built from TRBV28 and TRBJ1-6, with no clear D. V lost 1 base and J 5 bases, leaving 12 bases between the germline ends. The CDR3 sequence is 16 residues long. Per germline, CDR1 MDHEN and CDR2 SYDVKM. For the CDR3, the DNA is TGTGCCAGCAGTTTATCTACGGGTACGAATAATTCACCCCTCCACTTT. This sequence encodes CASSLSTGTNNSPLHF.

The rearrangement joins TRBV15 to TRBJ2-1, with 7 bases identical to TRBD2. Germline loops: CDR1 LNHNV, CDR2 YYDKDF (reference sequence). The trim removed 1 base at V and 6 bases at J, leaving 3 bases unmatched. The CDR3 covers 14 residues. DNA of the CDR3: TGTGCCACCAGCAGAGGGGGGAGGGCCAATGAGCAGTTCTTC. It yields the protein CATSRGGRANEQFF.

The chain has TRBV9 and TRBJ2-1, with 7 bases that match TRBD2. The CDR3 runs 16 residues. The junction had 11 bases not matched to a gene; V was cut back by 5 bases and J by 3 bases. CDR1 and CDR2 from the germline V gene are SGDLS and YYNGEE. The CDR3 loop is CASSRLSGRHYNEQFF. CDR3 coding DNA: TGTGCCAGCAGTAGACTTAGCGGGCGACACTACAATGAGCAGTTCTTC.

The chain couples TRBV5-1 to TRBJ2-1, with 9 positions matching TRBD2. CDR1 is SGHRS and CDR2 is YFSETQ in the germline V gene. CDR3 size: 16 residues. Trimming removed 3 bases from V and 3 bases from J; junction bases left unmatched: 7. The CDR3 bases are TGCGCCAGCAGCTCAACACCTAGCGGGGACTACAATGAGCAGTTCTTC. Its translation is CASSSTPSGDYNEQFF. Full variable domain (outside the CDR3, taken from reference TRBV5-1 and TRBJ2-1): KAGVTQTPRYLIKTRGQQVTLSCSPISGHRSVSWYQQTPGQGLQFLFEYFSETQRNKGNFPGRFSGRQFSNSRSEMNVSTLELGDSALYLCASSSTPSGDYNEQFFGPGTRLTVL.

This clone was observed once. V usage is TRBV7-8 and J usage is TRBJ1-1; weak D call: TRBD1 (5 bases). The CDR3 covers 19 residues. V was shortened by 0 bases and J by 2 bases, with 22 bases between the two germline ends. CDR1 and CDR2 (germline): SGHVS, FQNEAQ. CDR3 sequence reads: CASSLALRGVAYTNTEAFF. The DNA of the CDR3 is TGTGCCAGCAGCTTAGCGCTGCGGGGGGTAGCCTATACTAACACTGAAGCTTTCTTT.

The chain is built from TRBV2 and TRBJ2-7; D unclear. Germline values: CDR1 SNHLY, CDR2 FYNNEI. This CDR3 is built from 14 residues. Trimming removed 2 bases at V and 1 base at J, with 9 bases between. CDR3 sequence reads: CASSENTESYEQYF. DNA of the CDR3: TGTGCCAGCAGTGAAAATACGGAATCCTACGAGCAGTACTTC.

The genes are TRBV15 and TRBJ1-5, with TRBD1 matching over 7 bases. Unmatched junction bases numbered 5, after V lost 3 bases and J lost 3 bases. The germline gives CDR1 LNHNV, CDR2 YYDKDF (reference sequence). The CDR3 contains 15 residues. The chain's CDR3 is CATSRDRPYNQPQHF. The CDR3 DNA follows: TGTGCCACCAGCAGGGACAGGCCTTACAATCAGCCCCAGCATTTT.

The chain links TRBV3-1 (or the pseudogene TRBV3-2) to TRBJ1-5; tentative D call: TRBD1 (5 bases). V lost 1 base to trimming and J lost 7 bases, with 14 bases between them. The germline CDR1 and CDR2 sequences are LGHDT and YNNKEL (reference sequence). The CDR3 is 15 amino acids. The CDR3 DNA follows: TGTGCCAGCAGCCAAGGTGTAGGGGAGGGACAGCCCCAGCATTTT. Translating gives CASSQGVGEGQPQHF.

This chain connects TRBV3-1 (or the pseudogene TRBV3-2) to TRBJ1-1; no reliable D call. The CDR3 contains 13 residues. V lost 3 bases, J lost 8 bases, and 13 bases lay in between. Germline CDR1 reads LGHDT; CDR2 reads YNNKEL (reference sequence). The CDR3 region is CASSHTGEGEAFF. Written as DNA, the CDR3 is TGTGCCAGCAGCCACACTGGTGAGGGCGAAGCTTTCTTT.

The chain joins TRBV5-8 to TRBJ2-3, with unresolved D. Germline-derived CDR1 and CDR2 are SGHTS and YDEGEE. V was shortened by 0 bases and J by 4 bases, with 9 bases between the two germline ends. This CDR3 region has 14 residues. The CDR3 coding sequence is TGTGCCAGCAGCTTGGACGTACCCCCAGATACGCAGTATTTT. This codes for CASSLDVPPDTQYF.

V is TRBV5-1 and J is TRBJ2-7; 7 nucleotides align to TRBD2. V was pared by 0 bases and J by 0 bases, with 6 bases of the junction left unmatched. Germline V gives CDR1 SGHRS, CDR2 YFSETQ. The length of the CDR3 is 16 residues. CDR3 amino acids: CASSLVELAGSYEQYF. As DNA, the CDR3 is TGCGCCAGCAGCTTGGTCGAGTTAGCGGGCTCCTACGAGCAGTACTTC. The variable domain in full, completed from reference TRBV5-1 and TRBJ2-7, reads KAGVTQTPRYLIKTRGQQVTLSCSPISGHRSVSWYQQTPGQGLQFLFEYFSETQRNKGNFPGRFSGRQFSNSRSEMNVSTLELGDSALYLCASSLVELAGSYEQYFGPGTRLTVT.

The chain uses TRBV27 and TRBJ2-7; D tentatively reads TRBD1 or TRBD2 (5 bases each). V was pared by 0 bases and J by 3 bases, with 12 bases between. Germline V CDR1 and CDR2: MNHEY, SMNVEV (reference sequence). This CDR3 comprises 15 residues. The CDR3 region has the DNA TGTGCCAGCAGTTTATCAACCGGGACCAACTACGAGCAGTACTTC. Its protein product is CASSLSTGTNYEQYF.

V usage is TRBV28 and J usage is TRBJ2-1; 7 bases fit TRBD2. The V segment lost 6 bases and the J segment 2 bases; nucleotides outside the gene matches: 7. Germline lookup yields CDR1 MDHEN and CDR2 SYDVKM. CDR3 length: 15 amino acids. Here the CDR3 DNA reads TGTGCCAGCAGACCTAGCGGAGCTGCCTACAATGAGCAGTTCTTC. Amino acids: CASRPSGAAYNEQFF. The complete variable domain, with remaining parts taken from reference TRBV28 and TRBJ2-1, reads DVKVTQSSRYLVKRTGEKVFLECVQDMDHENMFWYRQDPGLGLRLIYFSYDVKMKEKGDIPEGYSVSREKKERFSLILESASTNQTSMYLCASRPSGAAYNEQFFGPGTRLTVL.

This clone has just a few counts. The CDR3, as DNA: TGTGCCAGCAGTGGAAGCTTCAGGGAGCCTAGCAATCAGCCCCAGCATTTT. Its protein is CASSGSFREPSNQPQHF. The chain combines TRBV6-1 with TRBJ1-5; D is perhaps TRBD1 (5 bases). The CDR3 sequence is 17 residues long. The germline V and J ends were trimmed by 4 bases and 0 bases, with 16 bases remaining between them. Germline CDR1 and CDR2: MNHNS and SASEGT.